This T cell receptor (beta chain) was observed in a study of cytomegalovirus exposure and HLA in healthy donors. Researchers ran the PCR with 60 Vbeta and 13 Jbeta primers. Here immunoSEQ multiplex PCR was the method, and the copy in TCRdb shows in-frame clones only, minus some. The specimen's table records around 110,000 clones. Germline CDR1 is SGHRS and CDR2 is YFSETQ. This CDR3 has 15 residues. The V end lost 7 bases, the J end lost 3 bases, and 20 bases lay between the germline ends. Specimen: PBMCs. The origin of this receptor is a man aged 40-49 years in good health and CMV-seropositive. The chain links TRBV5-1 to TRBJ2-7, with D perhaps matching TRBD1 (6 bases). CDR3 in DNA: TGCGCCAGCGCGACTTCGGACAGTCCCTTCTACGAGCAGTACTTC. Translating gives CASATSDSPFYEQYF.